Following are 12 T cell receptor beta chains from one sample sequenced in a study of control samples from healthy donors and cancer patients. The repertoire was sequenced with immunoSEQ multiplex PCR; TCRdb's copy has only in-frame clones and lacks some. The table lists over 200,000 clones, approximately 80% of them singletons. Sequenced: PBMCs. The receptor source for this set is a woman aged 55-70 years with lung cancer.

The chain is built from TRBV6-6 and TRBJ1-5; the D gene is possibly TRBD1 (6 bases). The CDR3 spans 13 residues. V was trimmed by 5 bases and J by 4 bases, leaving 9 bases between them. Germline assignment: CDR1 MNHNY and CDR2 SVGAGI (reference sequence). The CDR3 sequence: CASSRTDNQPQHF. CDR3 in DNA: TGTGCCAGCAGTCGGACAGATAATCAGCCCCAGCATTTT.

This clone has a handful of counts. CDR3 bases: TGTGCCAGCAGCGGGGTTGGCGAAAAACTGTTTTTT. This encodes CASSGVGEKLFF. J is TRBJ1-4 and V is TRBV2; D not certain. The CDR3 loop spans 12 amino acids. Germline V gene sequence: CDR1 SNHLY, CDR2 FYNNEI. Trimming took 6 bases from V and 8 from J, leaving 10 bases between them.

The J gene is TRBJ1-5, the V gene TRBV19, with TRBD1 matching over 7 bases. CDR3 length equals 14 residues. Germline lookup yields CDR1 LNHDA and CDR2 SQIVND (reference sequence). V trimming: 9 bases; J trimming: 2 bases; junction bases outside the gene matches: 7. The CDR3 region has the DNA TGTGCCAGCCAGGGGGTAGGAGGCAATCAGCCCCAGCATTTT. Its protein product is CASQGVGGNQPQHF. The full variable domain, with the rest looked up from reference TRBV19 and TRBJ1-5, is DGGITQSPKYLFRKEGQNVTLSCEQNLNHDAMYWYRQDPGQGLRLIYYSQIVNDFQKGDIAEGYSVSREKKESFPLTVTSAQKNPTAFYLCASQGVGGNQPQHFGDGTRLSIL.

CDR3 in DNA: TGTGCCAGCAGCTCCCAGGGAAGGAATTCACCCCTCCACTTT. Translating it yields CASSSQGRNSPLHF. The chain combines TRBV3-1 (or the pseudogene TRBV3-2) with TRBJ1-6; D is perhaps TRBD1 (5 bases). The CDR3 covers 14 residues. V was cut by 5 bases and J by 7 bases, with 12 bases left in between. The germline CDR1 and CDR2 sequences are LGHDT and YNNKEL (reference sequence).

This sequence joins TRBV9 and TRBJ2-2; weak D call: TRBD2 (5 bases). Germline V gives CDR1 SGDLS, CDR2 YYNGEE. V lost 4 bases and J 3 bases, leaving 16 bases between the germline ends. This CDR3 comprises 16 residues. The CDR3 region is CASSPSEVVYTGELFF. The CDR3, as DNA: TGTGCCAGCAGCCCCTCGGAGGTAGTGTACACCGGGGAGCTGTTTTTT.

This clone turned up a few times. The chain couples TRBV5-1 to TRBJ1-1, with a tentative D call TRBD1 (5 bases). In germline, CDR1 is SGHRS, CDR2 YFSETQ. Trimming took off 0 bases at V and 4 bases at J, with 13 bases between the two ends. This CDR3 is built from 15 residues. The CDR3 region has the DNA TGCGCCAGCAGCTTGGGACAGCCGGGCGGCACTGAAGCTTTCTTT. Its translation is CASSLGQPGGTEAFF.

The rearrangement joins TRBV19 to TRBJ1-6; tentatively, D is TRBD1 (5 bases). Trimming cost V 5 bases and J 10 bases, with 18 bases left between them. CDR1 is LNHDA, CDR2 SQIVND, per germline (reference sequence). The CDR3 consists of 15 residues. CDR3 sequence (DNA): TGTGCCAGTAGTGACGGGGGTGGCGGTCGGTCACCCCTCCACTTT. This gives the protein CASSDGGGGRSPLHF.

This chain connects TRBV24-1 to TRBJ2-7; 7 bases fit TRBD1. This CDR3 contains 14 residues. Germline V CDR1 and CDR2: KGHDR, SFDVKD. J gave up 4 bases and V 4 bases, and 6 bases lay outside the gene matches. The CDR3 DNA reads TGTGCCACCAGTGACAGGACAGGAGGATACGAGCAGTACTTC. Residues: CATSDRTGGYEQYF.

The rearrangement uses TRBV9 and TRBJ2-2, with 12 bases matching TRBD1. Germline loops: CDR1 SGDLS, CDR2 YYNGEE. Germline trimming cut 0 bases from V and 5 bases from J; bases unmatched to any gene: 8. The CDR3 has 18 residues. CDR3 residues: CASSVGPGQGAWTGELFF. The CDR3 DNA reads TGTGCCAGCAGCGTAGGGCCGGGACAGGGGGCGTGGACCGGGGAGCTGTTTTTT.

The chain uses TRBV18 and TRBJ1-5; D unresolved. The V gene lost 2 bases and the J gene lost 3 bases, with 11 bases spanning the gap. This CDR3 is built from 15 residues. Per the germline V gene, CDR1 is KGHSH and CDR2 is LQKENI. Written as DNA, the CDR3 is TGTGCCAGCTCACCAGTCAGTGGCCCCAATCAGCCCCAGCATTTT. It specifies CASSPVSGPNQPQHF.

The rearrangement links TRBV11-1 to TRBJ2-4; the D gene is possibly TRBD1 (6 bases). Germline V gene data show CDR1 as SGHAT and CDR2 as FQDESV (reference sequence). This CDR3 is built from 15 residues. Between the trimmed V and J ends, which lost 5 bases and 1 base, there was a span of 12 bases. The CDR3 loop is CASSPGDKAKNIQYF. The DNA of the CDR3 is TGTGCCAGCAGCCCAGGGGACAAGGCCAAAAACATTCAGTACTTC.

The chain carries TRBV7-9 and TRBJ1-1; D unclear. Per the germline V gene, CDR1 is SEHNR and CDR2 is FQNEAQ (reference sequence). V lost 5 bases to trimming and J lost 4 bases, with 8 bases between them. This CDR3 spans 12 amino acids. CDR3 sequence (DNA): TGTGCCAGCAGCCGGGAGGGCACTGAAGCTTTCTTT. Protein sequence: CASSREGTEAFF.